Below are 12 T cell receptor beta chains sequenced from a single sample in a study of blood T cell repertoires in COVID-19. TCRdb's copy holds only in-frame clones and misses some; the assay was immunoSEQ multiplex PCR. The sample carries a few hundred thousand clones, 91% recorded once. Specimen: PBMCs or T cells enriched from blood (not recorded which). These receptors came from a human donor in a cohort exposed to, infected with or recovered from COVID-19 (not recorded which). The donor label of this sample is uncertain.

J is TRBJ1-3 and V is TRBV19; D not resolved. Germline V gene data show CDR1 as LNHDA and CDR2 as SQIVND (reference sequence). This CDR3 contains 14 residues. Trimming stripped 2 bases from V and 3 bases from J, with 8 bases between. CDR3 protein: CASSISTVGNTIYF. DNA for the CDR3: TGTGCCAGTAGTATAAGCACGGTTGGAAACACCATATATTTT. Full variable domain (outside the CDR3, taken from reference TRBV19 and TRBJ1-3): DGGITQSPKYLFRKEGQNVTLSCEQNLNHDAMYWYRQDPGQGLRLIYYSQIVNDFQKGDIAEGYSVSREKKESFPLTVTSAQKNPTAFYLCASSISTVGNTIYFGEGSWLTVV.

V usage is TRBV5-1 and J usage is TRBJ1-3; D ambiguous. Looked up from germline, CDR1 is SGHRS and CDR2 is YFSETQ. Trimming removed 0 bases from V and 1 base from J, with 17 bases in between. The CDR3 has 18 amino acids. CDR3 sequence: CASSLGLTRDPSGNTIYF. The CDR3 DNA sequence: TGCGCCAGCAGCTTGGGGCTAACTAGGGATCCATCTGGAAACACCATATATTTT.

The chain is built from TRBV4-2 and TRBJ1-1; 8 nucleotides agree with TRBD1. There are 16 residues in the CDR3. The germline CDR1 and CDR2 sequences are LGHNA and YNFKEQ. V was pared by 0 bases and J by 6 bases, with 9 bases of the junction left unmatched. CDR3: CASSQEEVQGVAEAFF. The DNA for the CDR3 is TGTGCCAGCAGCCAAGAAGAGGTACAGGGGGTGGCTGAAGCTTTCTTT.

This clone has just one count. The chain employs TRBV6-2 or TRBV6-3 and TRBJ2-2, with D possibly being TRBD1 (5 bases). Trimming pared 2 bases from V and 0 bases from J, leaving 7 bases between. There are 15 residues in the CDR3. CDR1 MNHEY and CDR2 SVGEGT come from the germline V gene. CDR3 amino acids: CASSYIRANTGELFF. The DNA of the CDR3 is TGTGCCAGCAGTTACATCAGGGCGAACACCGGGGAGCTGTTTTTT.

CDR3 bases: TGTGCCAGCAGCTTAAGAGGGACTAGTAACGAGCAGTACTTC. This sequence encodes CASSLRGTSNEQYF. J is TRBJ2-7 and V is TRBV11-1; 8 nucleotides match TRBD2. Germline loops: CDR1 SGHAT, CDR2 FQDESV (reference sequence). The CDR3 is 14 amino acids. V gave up 2 bases and J gave up 5 bases; unmatched junction bases: 5.

The chain joins TRBV27 to TRBJ2-3, with TRBD2 identical over 11 bases. The V gene's germline CDR1 is MNHEY and CDR2 SMNVEV (reference sequence). The trim removed 6 bases at V and 7 bases at J, leaving 9 bases unmatched. The CDR3 is 15 residues long. The CDR3 sequence: CASSFSGGGHYTQYF. The CDR3 DNA sequence: TGTGCCAGCAGCTTTAGCGGGGGGGGCCATTATACGCAGTATTTT.

This chain links TRBV18 with TRBJ2-3; D not resolved. Germline-derived CDR1 and CDR2 are KGHSH and LQKENI. The length of the CDR3 is 15 residues. Trimming left V 5 bases short and J 5 bases short, with 17 bases between. The CDR3 loop reads CASSISAARGDTQYF. DNA for the CDR3: TGTGCCAGCTCAATTTCAGCAGCGAGAGGAGATACGCAGTATTTT.

The chain uses TRBV29-1 and TRBJ1-1, with 7 bases aligning to TRBD1. Trimming took 4 bases from V and 4 from J; bases not matched to a gene: 6. The germline gives CDR1 SQVTM, CDR2 ANQGSEA. There are 13 residues in the CDR3. The CDR3 region is CSVGEQGFTEAFF. In nucleotides, the CDR3 is TGCAGCGTTGGGGAACAGGGGTTCACTGAAGCTTTCTTT. Based on the CDR3 plus reference TRBV29-1 and TRBJ1-1, the full variable domain is SAVISQKPSRDICQRGTSLTIQCQVDSQVTMMFWYRQQPGQSLTLIATANQGSEATYESGFVIDKFPISRPNLTFSTLTVSNMSPEDSSIYLCSVGEQGFTEAFFGQGTRLTVV.

The chain joins TRBV7-8 to TRBJ2-7, with D unresolved. This CDR3 contains 14 residues. Trimming shortened V by 5 bases and J by 2 bases, and 13 bases separated the two germline ends. CDR1 is SGHVS and CDR2 is FQNEAQ in the germline V gene. The DNA for the CDR3 is TGTGCCAGCAGCCCTAACGCCGGTGCCTACGAGCAGTACTTC. It yields the protein CASSPNAGAYEQYF.

CDR3 DNA: TGTGCCAGCTCACCCGTGGGGGGACAGGGGAACTATGGCTACACCTTC. Protein: CASSPVGGQGNYGYTF. The V and J genes are TRBV18 and TRBJ1-2; 10 nucleotides match TRBD1. This CDR3 region has 16 residues. Germline V gives CDR1 KGHSH, CDR2 LQKENI. The V gene end was trimmed by 3 bases and the J gene end by 2 bases; junction bases not matched to a gene: 6. The entire variable domain, with the rest obtained from reference TRBV18 and TRBJ1-2, is as follows: NAGVMQNPRHLVRRRGQEARLRCSPMKGHSHVYWYRQLPEEGLKFMVYLQKENIIDESGMPKERFSAEFPKEGPSILRIQQVVRGDSAAYFCASSPVGGQGNYGYTFGSGTRLTVV.

The J gene is TRBJ2-1, the V gene TRBV5-8, with D perhaps TRBD1 (5 bases). The CDR3 loop spans 12 amino acids. Germline CDR1 is SGHTS and CDR2 is YDEGEE. The germline V and J ends were trimmed by 2 bases and 7 bases, with 7 bases remaining between them. Written as DNA, the CDR3 is TGTGCCAGCAGCTTACAGGCGAATGAGCAGTTCTTC. It specifies CASSLQANEQFF.

The rearrangement links TRBV3-1 (or the pseudogene TRBV3-2) to TRBJ2-1; 14 positions match TRBD2. The CDR3 is 15 amino acids. V lost 4 bases to trimming and J lost 10 bases; unmatched junction nucleotides: 6. CDR1 is LGHDT and CDR2 is YNNKEL in the germline V gene (reference sequence). This CDR3 is CASSRLAGGPGEQFF. In DNA, the CDR3 is TGTGCCAGCAGCCGACTAGCGGGGGGGCCAGGCGAGCAGTTCTTC.